The present TCR beta chain was sequenced within a study of blood T cell repertoires in COVID-19. Study-level information: Sample material is recorded as cDNA or gDNA derived from T cells, B-cell-depleted T cells, or PBMCs.

Sequenced by immunoSEQ multiplex PCR; TCRdb stores in-frame clones only, minus some. This table holds approximately 450,000 clones, around 89% found once. Germline CDR1 and CDR2: LNHNV and YYDKDF (reference sequence). The CDR3 has 16 residues. V was pared by 3 bases and J by 1 base, with 14 bases between. Specimen: peripheral blood. V usage is TRBV15 and J usage is TRBJ2-3, with a weak D call TRBD2 (6 bases). This TCR was recovered from a woman in her twenties or thirties with acute or convalescent COVID-19. Here the CDR3 DNA reads TGTGCCACCAGCAGCCATGCGGGATCGGGCACAGATACGCAGTATTTT. It translates to CATSSHAGSGTDTQYF.